This T cell receptor beta chain is drawn from a study of T cell responses to AZD1222 COVID-19 vaccine. Notes on the study in general: The study reported that nearly half of spike-specific TCRs target unmutated variant regions. Females outnumbered males among donors, who were mostly white British; clonal diversity was possibly underestimated.

The CDR3 length is 15 residues. Germline values: CDR1 MNHEY, CDR2 SVGAGI. V was clipped by 6 bases and J by 4 bases, with 18 bases between them. Profiling relied on immunoSEQ multiplex PCR, and the TCRdb table lists in-frame clones only, not all of them. This repertoire shows about 150,000 clones, approximately 83% found once; its top ten account for around 8%. As to this clone: The antigen is unknown.

This TCR was sampled from an adult in good health. The chain employs TRBV6-5 and TRBJ1-2, with a weak D call TRBD1 (5 bases). The sample was peripheral blood, taken on day 0 of AZD1222 vaccination. Here the CDR3 DNA reads TGTGCCAGCAGAATGGCGGGAGGGGATAGCTATGGCTACACCTTC. This sequence encodes CASRMAGGDSYGYTF.